This T cell receptor (beta chain) was identified during a study of regulatory T cells in long-lasting Graves disease. A remark on this clonotype: A much larger clone lies one base from this, so it may be a read error. The CDR3 end shows no conserved phenylalanine or tryptophan, and so a read error is likely.

Time point reported: newly diagnosed GD, antithyroid drugs for less than 3 months. After RNA was extracted from PBMCs, the TCR library was made from it. Combining iRepertoire HTBI primers with Arm-PCR of CDR3 regions, the authors built TCR beta libraries. Each CDR3 protein gets one entry after TCRdb re-called the multiplex PCR reads with MiXCR. The repertoire holds some 250,000 distinct CDR3 sequences, with 18% as singletons. These data were also reused for a study on T cells in Graves' hyperthyroidism and ophthalmopathy. As that report states: An initial round of RT-PCR targeting the TCR CDR3 relied on the HTBI primer set.

The receptor was isolated from a woman in her 30s with Graves disease. The input for sequencing was peripheral blood mononuclear cells (PBMCs), taken at new diagnosis, from a patient treated with antithyroid drugs.

The CDR3 reads CVSSLAGQSNTEAFS. The CDR3 nucleotides are TGTGTCAGCAGCTTGGCCGGTCAATCGAACACTGAAGCTTTCTCT. The V and J genes are TRBV5-5 and TRBJ1-1, with D unresolved. Germline assignment: CDR1 SGHKS and CDR2 YYEKEE (reference sequence). The CDR3 consists of 15 residues.